These 3 T cell receptor beta chains originate from one sample sequenced in a study of T cells in Graves' hyperthyroidism and ophthalmopathy (dated by TCRdb to about 2019). Library preparation was by multiplex PCR. The data were produced on an Illumina HiSeq 2000. Amplification of TCR beta CDR3 regions was carried out from RNA transcripts. The TCR CDR3 was subjected to a first round of RT-PCR using the HTBI primer set and the Qiagen OneStep RT-PCR kit. In TCRdb, the public reads were trimmed at Q25 with fastp and aligned with MiXCR, with productive beta chains retained. For every CDR3 protein sequence, its rows merge into one entry that carries the most common genes and DNA. The sample table lists about 380,000 distinct CDR3 sequences, 11% to 15% of them with a count of one. Approximately 10% of the sample lies in the top ten. The sequencing input was blood. The receptors shown here come from a woman aged 55-70 years with Graves' hyperthyroidism.

This clonotype has at least ten counts. The chain joins TRBV11-3 to TRBJ1-1; D is possibly TRBD1 (5 bases). CDR3 length: 15 residues. Germline values: CDR1 SGHNT, CDR2 YENEEA. V lost 5 bases to trimming and J lost 4 bases, with 17 bases between them. The CDR3 bases are TGTGCCAGCAGCCCAGGGACTCAATCCGGCACTGAAGCTTTCTTT. Residues: CASSPGTQSGTEAFF.

This clonotype was detected ten times or more. J is TRBJ2-3 and V is TRBV5-4; D perhaps matches TRBD2 (5 bases). Per germline, CDR1 SGHNT and CDR2 YYREEE (reference sequence). This CDR3 spans 13 amino acids. V lost 1 base to trimming and J lost 4 bases, with 7 bases between them. The CDR3 spells CASSLSGPDTQYF. The DNA of the CDR3 is TGTGCCAGCAGCTTGAGCGGCCCAGATACGCAGTATTTT. The full variable domain, in which reference TRBV5-4 and TRBJ2-3 provide the parts outside the CDR3, is ETGVTQSPTHLIKTRGQQVTLRCSSQSGHNTVSWYQQALGQGPQFIFQYYREEENGRGNFPPRFSGLQFPNYSSELNVNALELDDSALYLCASSLSGPDTQYFGPGTRLTVL.

This clonotype was counted ten times or more. The CDR3 is CAISVARTDTQYF. CDR3 DNA sequence: TGTGCCATCAGTGTAGCCCGCACAGATACGCAGTATTTT. This rearrangement joins TRBV10-3 to TRBJ2-3; D is unresolved. Trimming left V 4 bases short and J 1 base short, with 6 bases between. Germline V gene data show CDR1 as ENHRY and CDR2 as SYGVKD. The CDR3 length is 13 residues.